This entry is about one T cell receptor (beta chain). Its antigen is unknown. Findings and limits, study-wide: Greatest tumor Treg TCR overlap was with tumor naive CD4+ cells.

Constant-region reverse primers amplified full-length variable regions, followed by semi-nested Nested Universal Primer A PCR. Each CDR3 protein is one row after TCRdb ran MiXCR on the 5' RACE reads. The sample carries 60,000 to 65,000 distinct CDR3 sequences, around 30% recorded once. CDR3 length: 15 amino acids. Trimming took off 4 bases at V and 7 bases at J, with 19 bases between the two ends. Germline CDR1 is SNHLY and CDR2 is FYNNEI. J is TRBJ1-2 and V is TRBV2; D possibly corresponds to TRBD1 (5 bases). Specimen: tumor-infiltrating naive CD4+ T cells sorted from the breast tumor. The subset is: naive CD4+ T cells, CD4+CD45RA+CD25-. This receptor was taken from a female donor with breast cancer. As DNA, the CDR3 is TGTGCCAGCAGTGTTGCTTTGAGGGGCGCGGGTGGCTACACCTTC. Amino acids: CASSVALRGAGGYTF.